Below are 21 T cell receptor beta chains sequenced from a single sample in a study of T-cell memory formation after mild COVID-19. TCRdb fed the 5' RACE reads into MiXCR, producing one record per CDR3 protein. The table lists 550,000 to 700,000 distinct CDR3 sequences, about 18% of them singletons, with approximately 8.1% in the top ten. The material sequenced was PBMCs or a T cell subset sorted from them (not recorded which). These TCRs come from an adult woman who had mild COVID-19 (a few samples of this study predate the infection). Cell type and time point are not known.

This clonotype has only a few counts. The chain has TRBV6-6 and TRBJ1-5; D is undetermined. Germline-derived CDR1 and CDR2 are MNHNY and SVGAGI (reference sequence). The V end lost 8 bases, the J end lost 0 bases, and 8 bases lay between the germline ends. The length of the CDR3 is 13 residues. The CDR3 bases are TGTGCCAGCCGACACCCTAGCAATCAGCCCCAGCATTTT. This sequence encodes CASRHPSNQPQHF.

This clonotype occurred a few times. The chain is built from TRBV5-5 and TRBJ2-5; D ambiguous. Germline lookup yields CDR1 SGHKS and CDR2 YYEKEE (reference sequence). CDR3 size: 15 residues. Trimming left V 4 bases short and J 0 bases short, with 13 bases between. DNA for the CDR3: TGTGCCAGCAGCACCCGTGAAGGGTACCAAGAGACCCAGTACTTC. Translated, it gives CASSTREGYQETQYF.

This clonotype occurred a few times. The chain joins TRBV9 to TRBJ1-6; 7 nucleotides match TRBD1. V lost 4 bases, J lost 7 bases, and 8 bases stayed unmatched. Germline CDR1 reads SGDLS; CDR2 reads YYNGEE. CDR3 size: 15 residues. The CDR3 bases are TGTGCCAGCAGCCCACGACAGGGAAACAATTCACCCCTCCACTTT. It specifies CASSPRQGNNSPLHF.

There are many counts of this clonotype. This rearrangement joins TRBV7-6 to TRBJ2-1; tentatively, D is TRBD2 (6 bases). V lost 5 bases, J lost 0 bases, and 11 bases lay in between. Germline loops: CDR1 SGHVS, CDR2 FNYEAQ. This CDR3 spans 15 amino acids. The CDR3 nucleotides are TGTGCCAGCAGCCTCGGGGGACGCTCCTACAATGAGCAGTTCTTC. Translation gives CASSLGGRSYNEQFF.

This rearrangement joins TRBV24-1 to TRBJ2-5, with TRBD1 identical over 11 bases. The CDR3 loop spans 16 amino acids. V lost 4 bases and J lost 1; bases outside the gene matches: 4. The V gene's germline CDR1 is KGHDR and CDR2 SFDVKD. The CDR3 region is CATSEAGQGGQETQYF. In nucleotides, the CDR3 is TGTGCCACCAGTGAAGCGGGACAGGGGGGCCAAGAGACCCAGTACTTC.

This chain links TRBV7-9 with TRBJ2-7; perhaps TRBD1 as D (6 bases). V lost 4 bases and J 3 bases, leaving 16 bases between the germline ends. CDR3 length: 15 residues. Germline CDR1 SEHNR, CDR2 FQNEAQ (reference sequence). The CDR3 region has the DNA TGTGCCAGCAGCTCACCCCGGGCAGGGGACTACGAGCAGTACTTC. Translation: CASSSPRAGDYEQYF.

This CDR3 reads CASSQGLAGGPAPFF. The CDR3, as DNA: TGTGCCAGCAGCCAAGGCCTAGCGGGGGGCCCGGCGCCGTTCTTC. The chain joins TRBV3-1 to TRBJ2-1; 11 bases line up with TRBD2. The V segment lost 1 base and the J segment 15 bases; nucleotides outside the gene matches: 11. CDR1 and CDR2 (germline): LGHDT, YNNKEL (reference sequence). The CDR3 is 15 residues long.

This chain uses TRBV7-8 with TRBJ2-7; D is perhaps TRBD1 (6 bases). The germline V gene has CDR1 SGHVS and CDR2 FQNEAQ. Trimming removed 1 base at V and 0 bases at J, with 16 bases between. The CDR3 length is 17 residues. CDR3 nucleotides: TGTGCCAGCAGCTTAGGATTCAGGGGAACGAGCTCCTACGAGCAGTACTTC. It encodes CASSLGFRGTSSYEQYF.

The chain joins TRBV9 to TRBJ1-5; weak D call: TRBD1 (6 bases). The CDR3 has 15 amino acids. With 0 bases removed from V and 4 bases from J, the gap between germline ends came to 11 bases. The V gene's germline CDR1 is SGDLS and CDR2 YYNGEE. In nucleotides, the CDR3 is TGTGCCAGCAGCGTAGGGGGGGCAGGTAATCAGCCCCAGCATTTT. This encodes CASSVGGAGNQPQHF.

This chain joins TRBV15 and TRBJ1-5; D call uncertain. The V gene's germline CDR1 is LNHNV and CDR2 YYDKDF (reference sequence). The CDR3 has 15 amino acids. The ends were cut back, 3 bases at V and 0 bases at J, with 9 bases in the middle. DNA for the CDR3: TGTGCCACCAGCAGTGAGGGATATAGCAATCAGCCCCAGCATTTT. It yields the protein CATSSEGYSNQPQHF.

This clonotype showed up just a few times. V and J are TRBV12-3 or TRBV12-4 and TRBJ1-3, with D tentatively TRBD1 (5 bases). Trimming removed 6 bases at V and 3 bases at J, with 12 bases between. There are 14 residues in the CDR3. Written as DNA, the CDR3 is TGTGCCAGCAGGGGGCCAGATGATGGAAACACCATATATTTT. Its protein product is CASRGPDDGNTIYF.

This clonotype appeared many times. The gene calls are TRBV25-1 and TRBJ2-7; D perhaps matches TRBD2 (6 bases). The V and J ends lost 3 bases and 5 bases respectively, with 14 bases between them. CDR1 is MGHDK and CDR2 is SYGVNS in the germline V gene. The CDR3 is 14 residues long. The CDR3 reads CASSELGGYNEQYF. The CDR3 coding sequence is TGTGCCAGCAGTGAGCTCGGAGGGTATAACGAGCAGTACTTC.

In DNA form, the CDR3 reads TGTGCCAGCAGCCCCCGGGACTCCCTTATTCTTCAGTTCTTC. Residues: CASSPRDSLILQFF. The chain joins TRBV7-8 to TRBJ2-1; D is possibly TRBD2 (6 bases). The CDR3 length is 14 residues. Germline CDR1 is SGHVS and CDR2 is FQNEAQ. Trimming took off 5 bases at V and 13 bases at J, with 21 bases between the two ends.

The chain recombines TRBV19 with TRBJ2-1, with D maybe TRBD2 (5 bases). This CDR3 is built from 14 residues. CDR1 and CDR2 (germline): LNHDA, SQIVND (reference sequence). The V end lost 1 base, the J end lost 7 bases, and 11 bases lay between the germline ends. The CDR3 coding sequence is TGTGCCAGTAGTATAGGAACCGGGGAAAATGAGCAGTTCTTC. Amino acids: CASSIGTGENEQFF.

The rearrangement uses TRBV5-1 and TRBJ2-1; 10 bases are a match to TRBD2. Trimming took 4 bases from V and 4 from J; bases not matched to a gene: 14. CDR3 length equals 18 residues. The germline gives CDR1 SGHRS, CDR2 YFSETQ. The CDR3 spells CASSLSGLAGVTYNEQFF. In DNA form, the CDR3 reads TGCGCCAGCAGCCTCAGCGGGCTAGCGGGGGTCACTTACAATGAGCAGTTCTTC.

This clonotype came up a few times. V and J are TRBV10-3 and TRBJ2-3, with D perhaps matching TRBD1 (5 bases). The CDR3 has 14 residues. Trimming cost V 2 bases and J 4 bases, with 10 bases left between them. Germline CDR1 ENHRY, CDR2 SYGVKD. This CDR3 is CAISEVGAADTQYF. DNA of the CDR3: TGTGCCATCAGTGAGGTAGGGGCGGCAGATACGCAGTATTTT.

V usage is TRBV7-7 and J usage is TRBJ2-3; D ambiguous. CDR3 length: 14 amino acids. V lost 3 bases and J lost 1, with 8 bases in between. Germline loops: CDR1 SSHAT, CDR2 FNYEAQ (reference sequence). The CDR3 spells CASSFRARTDTQYF. The CDR3 nucleotides read TGTGCCAGCAGCTTTAGAGCTCGCACAGATACGCAGTATTTT.

This clonotype was counted at least ten times. V gene TRBV24-1 combines with J gene TRBJ2-6; D is tentatively TRBD1 or TRBD2 (5 bases each). The germline V gene has CDR1 KGHDR and CDR2 SFDVKD. V lost 2 bases to trimming and J lost 1 base, with 5 bases between them. The length of the CDR3 is 15 residues. CDR3 sequence (DNA): TGTGCCACCAGTGATTGGGGGTCTGGGGCCAACGTCCTGACTTTC. Protein product: CATSDWGSGANVLTF.

The rearrangement uses TRBV7-2 and TRBJ2-7, with TRBD2 matching 7 bases. The CDR3 runs 14 residues. J lost 3 bases, V lost 8 bases, and 10 bases had no gene match. Germline CDR1 reads SGHTA; CDR2 reads FQGNSA. For the CDR3, the DNA is TGTGCCAGCGTCCCTCGGGCGGGGGACTACGAGCAGTACTTC. Protein: CASVPRAGDYEQYF.

Only a few counts were recorded for this clonotype. This sequence joins TRBV5-6 and TRBJ2-2; D is perhaps TRBD1 (5 bases). Trimming cost V 2 bases and J 10 bases, with 9 bases left between them. In germline, CDR1 is SGHDT, CDR2 YYEEEE. The CDR3 sequence is 12 residues long. The CDR3 loop is CASSLLREELFF. CDR3 coding DNA: TGTGCCAGCAGCTTACTCAGGGAGGAGCTGTTTTTT.

This clonotype was counted between two and nine times. This chain links TRBV19 with TRBJ1-1; 7 nucleotides match TRBD1. Trimming at V came to 5 bases and at J to 1 base, leaving 10 bases not matched to a gene. Germline assignment: CDR1 LNHDA and CDR2 SQIVND (reference sequence). This CDR3 spans 16 amino acids. CDR3 nucleotides: TGTGCCAGTAGTCCAGTGACCGGGACAGCGAACACTGAAGCTTTCTTT. Translation gives CASSPVTGTANTEAFF.